These T cell receptor beta chains were read from a single sample in a study of blood T cell repertoires in COVID-19. Data came from immunoSEQ multiplex PCR; TCRdb stores just in-frame clones and leaves some out. The sample has about 310,000 clones, approximately 91% seen once. Material for sequencing was PBMCs or T cells enriched from blood (not recorded which). The receptors shown here come from a man between 60 and 70 years old who had recovered from COVID-19. CDR3s include the opening cysteine and the closing phenylalanine or tryptophan. D genes are given only for firm matches. Not all rows give a size; the values are once, few, many and, for expanded clones, a class.

j_gene: TRBJ1-1
v_gene: TRBV18
d_gene: .
abundance: .
CDR3aa: CASSPSQDTEAFF
CDR3nt: TGTGCCAGCTCACCGAGCCAGGACACTGAAGCTTTCTTT

j_gene: TRBJ2-1
v_gene: TRBV7-7
d_gene: TRBD1
abundance: .
CDR3aa: CASSLYHGTGPNEQFF
CDR3nt: TGTGCTAGCAGCTTATACCACGGGACAGGGCCTAATGAGCAGTTCTTC

j_gene: TRBJ2-3
v_gene: TRBV5-4
d_gene: TRBD1
abundance: once
CDR3aa: CASSVTGGAGDTQYF
CDR3nt: TGTGCCAGCAGCGTTACAGGGGGCGCAGGGGATACGCAGTATTTT

j_gene: TRBJ2-7
v_gene: TRBV9
d_gene: TRBD1
abundance: .
CDR3aa: CASSVGHRGDSWQYF
CDR3nt: TGTGCCAGCAGCGTAGGTCACAGGGGGGATTCGTGGCAGTACTTC

j_gene: TRBJ1-2
v_gene: TRBV10-3
d_gene: TRBD1
abundance: .
CDR3aa: CAISEQTGLDGYTF
CDR3nt: TGTGCCATCAGTGAGCAGACAGGGTTAGATGGCTACACCTTC

j_gene: TRBJ1-5
v_gene: TRBV24-1
d_gene: TRBD1
abundance: once
CDR3aa: CATSDTRQGPNQPQHF
CDR3nt: TGTGCCACCAGTGACACGAGACAGGGGCCCAATCAGCCCCAGCATTTT

j_gene: TRBJ2-6
v_gene: TRBV7-3
d_gene: .
abundance: .
CDR3aa: CASSLDRQAGANVLTF
CDR3nt: TGTGCCAGCAGCTTAGACAGGCAGGCTGGGGCCAACGTCCTGACTTTC

j_gene: TRBJ1-1
v_gene: TRBV19
d_gene: TRBD1
abundance: .
CDR3aa: CASSVDRAPEAFF
CDR3nt: TGTGCCAGTAGTGTCGACAGGGCCCCTGAAGCTTTCTTT

j_gene: TRBJ2-7
v_gene: TRBV24-1
d_gene: TRBD1
abundance: .
CDR3aa: CATRGTDSYEQYF
CDR3nt: TGTGCCACCAGAGGGACAGACTCCTACGAGCAGTACTTC

j_gene: TRBJ1-6
v_gene: TRBV9
d_gene: TRBD1
abundance: .
CDR3aa: CASSVGGQGGRSPLHF
CDR3nt: TGTGCCAGCAGCGTAGGGGGACAGGGAGGTCGTTCACCCCTCCACTTT

j_gene: TRBJ1-6
v_gene: TRBV25-1
d_gene: .
abundance: .
CDR3aa: CASSEGGSSHF
CDR3nt: TGTGCCAGCAGTGAAGGAGGCAGTTCCCACTTT

j_gene: TRBJ1-1
v_gene: TRBV19
d_gene: .
abundance: .
CDR3aa: CASSRRGDGTEAFF
CDR3nt: TGTGCCAGTAGTAGGAGGGGCGATGGCACTGAAGCTTTCTTT

j_gene: TRBJ2-2
v_gene: TRBV5-1
d_gene: TRBD2
abundance: many
CDR3aa: CASSWTSGNTGELFF
CDR3nt: TGCGCCAGCAGCTGGACTAGCGGGAACACCGGGGAGCTGTTTTTT

j_gene: TRBJ2-7
v_gene: TRBV27
d_gene: TRBD1
abundance: .
CDR3aa: CASRTVTGGHYEQYF
CDR3nt: TGTGCCAGCAGGACCGTTACAGGGGGTCACTACGAGCAGTACTTC

j_gene: TRBJ2-4
v_gene: TRBV3-1/TRBV3-2
d_gene: .
abundance: once
CDR3aa: CASSQGRGDIQYF
CDR3nt: TGTGCCAGCAGCCAAGGCAGGGGGGACATTCAGTACTTC

j_gene: TRBJ1-5
v_gene: TRBV6-4
d_gene: .
abundance: .
CDR3aa: CAPSGVRSNQPQHF
CDR3nt: TGTGCCCCGAGCGGGGTTCGGAGCAATCAGCCCCAGCATTTT

j_gene: TRBJ2-7
v_gene: TRBV5-1
d_gene: TRBD1
abundance: .
CDR3aa: CASSRQPPGQDPTYEQYF
CDR3nt: TGCGCCAGCAGCCGACAACCTCCTGGACAGGACCCGACCTACGAGCAGTACTTC

j_gene: TRBJ1-6
v_gene: TRBV2
d_gene: .
abundance: .
CDR3aa: CASSGATYNSPLHF
CDR3nt: TGTGCCAGCTCTGGGGCTACCTATAATTCACCCCTCCACTTT

j_gene: TRBJ2-7
v_gene: TRBV2
d_gene: TRBD1
abundance: .
CDR3aa: CAIGRRDREAEQYF
CDR3nt: TGTGCCATAGGGAGAAGGGACAGGGAAGCCGAGCAGTACTTC

j_gene: TRBJ2-1
v_gene: TRBV19
d_gene: TRBD1
abundance: .
CDR3aa: CASSISGQVYNEQFF
CDR3nt: TGTGCCAGTAGTATATCGGGACAGGTATACAATGAGCAGTTCTTC

j_gene: TRBJ2-2
v_gene: TRBV4-3
d_gene: TRBD1
abundance: .
CDR3aa: CASSPNSRQGRTGELFF
CDR3nt: TGCGCCAGCAGCCCAAATTCTCGACAGGGGAGGACCGGGGAGCTGTTTTTT

j_gene: TRBJ1-2
v_gene: TRBV4-1
d_gene: TRBD1
abundance: .
CDR3aa: CASSLLPTGQTNYGYTF
CDR3nt: TGCGCCAGCAGCCTCTTACCCACGGGACAGACGAACTATGGCTACACCTTC

j_gene: TRBJ1-4
v_gene: TRBV7-9
d_gene: TRBD1
abundance: .
CDR3aa: CASSQTGQANEKLFF
CDR3nt: TGTGCCAGCAGCCAAACAGGACAGGCTAATGAAAAACTGTTTTTT

j_gene: TRBJ2-3
v_gene: TRBV28
d_gene: .
abundance: .
CDR3aa: CASILSGTDTQYF
CDR3nt: TGTGCCAGCATCCTCTCCGGCACAGATACGCAGTATTTT

j_gene: TRBJ1-4
v_gene: TRBV11-2
d_gene: .
abundance: .
CDR3aa: CASKRGGAGEKLFF
CDR3nt: TGTGCCAGCAAGAGGGGGGGCGCTGGAGAAAAACTGTTTTTT

j_gene: TRBJ2-1
v_gene: TRBV11-1
d_gene: .
abundance: .
CDR3aa: CASSFGISYNEQFF
CDR3nt: TGTGCCAGCAGCTTCGGGATTTCCTACAATGAGCAGTTCTTC

j_gene: TRBJ2-2
v_gene: TRBV5-4
d_gene: .
abundance: .
CDR3aa: CASSLGANTGELFF
CDR3nt: TGTGCCAGCAGCTTGGGGGCCAACACCGGGGAGCTGTTTTTT

j_gene: TRBJ2-7
v_gene: TRBV6-5
d_gene: TRBD2
abundance: .
CDR3aa: CASSYREGYEQYF
CDR3nt: TGTGCCAGCAGTTACAGGGAGGGCTACGAGCAGTACTTC

j_gene: TRBJ1-6
v_gene: TRBV27
d_gene: .
abundance: .
CDR3aa: CASRRAGQAGNSPLHF
CDR3nt: TGTGCCAGCAGAAGGGCGGGGCAGGCCGGTAATTCACCCCTCCACTTT

j_gene: TRBJ2-1
v_gene: TRBV10-3
d_gene: TRBD2
abundance: once
CDR3aa: CAISTPGLAGYNEQFF
CDR3nt: TGTGCCATCAGTACCCCCGGACTAGCGGGCTACAATGAGCAGTTCTTC

j_gene: TRBJ1-1
v_gene: TRBV3-1/TRBV3-2
d_gene: .
abundance: .
CDR3aa: CASSRSDTEAFF
CDR3nt: TGTGCCAGCAGCCGATCGGACACTGAAGCTTTCTTT

j_gene: TRBJ2-5
v_gene: TRBV7-9
d_gene: .
abundance: .
CDR3aa: CASSPLAQETQYF
CDR3nt: TGTGCCAGCAGCCCCCTAGCACAAGAGACCCAGTACTTC

j_gene: TRBJ1-1
v_gene: TRBV3-1/TRBV3-2
d_gene: .
abundance: once
CDR3aa: CASRQSTGTYTEAFF
CDR3nt: TGTGCCAGCAGACAGAGCACAGGAACATACACTGAAGCTTTCTTT

j_gene: TRBJ1-5
v_gene: TRBV15
d_gene: .
abundance: .
CDR3aa: CATSPRGLGNQPQHF
CDR3nt: TGTGCCACCAGCCCGCGGGGCTTGGGCAATCAGCCCCAGCATTTT

j_gene: TRBJ2-3
v_gene: TRBV7-9
d_gene: .
abundance: .
CDR3aa: CASSPTGLLTDTQYF
CDR3nt: TGTGCCAGCAGCCCCACCGGACTTCTCACAGATACGCAGTATTTT

j_gene: TRBJ1-4
v_gene: TRBV18
d_gene: TRBD1
abundance: .
CDR3aa: CASSPPTAGGAFGNEKLFF
CDR3nt: TGTGCCAGCTCACCACCGACGGCAGGGGGCGCGTTCGGTAATGAAAAACTGTTTTTT

j_gene: TRBJ2-3
v_gene: TRBV5-1
d_gene: .
abundance: .
CDR3aa: CASSSSGDGTDTQYF
CDR3nt: TGCGCCAGCAGCTCCTCGGGAGACGGCACAGATACGCAGTATTTT

j_gene: TRBJ1-2
v_gene: TRBV29-1
d_gene: TRBD1
abundance: once
CDR3aa: CSVAARQGNYGYTF
CDR3nt: TGCAGCGTTGCCGCGCGACAGGGAAACTATGGCTACACCTTC

j_gene: TRBJ1-2
v_gene: TRBV14
d_gene: .
abundance: .
CDR3aa: CASSLWGHLDGGYTF
CDR3nt: TGTGCCAGCAGCCTCTGGGGACACTTGGATGGGGGCTACACCTTC

j_gene: TRBJ2-7
v_gene: TRBV7-3
d_gene: TRBD2
abundance: once
CDR3aa: CASSLTSGPYEQYF
CDR3nt: TGTGCCAGCAGCTTGACTAGCGGGCCCTACGAGCAGTACTTC

j_gene: TRBJ1-1
v_gene: TRBV25-1
d_gene: .
abundance: .
CDR3aa: CASSEAGTEAFF
CDR3nt: TGTGCCAGCAGTGAAGCAGGAACTGAAGCTTTCTTT

j_gene: TRBJ2-7
v_gene: TRBV11-2
d_gene: .
abundance: .
CDR3aa: CASSLGGGDSYEQYF
CDR3nt: TGTGCCAGCAGCTTAGGGGGCGGGGACTCCTACGAGCAGTACTTC

j_gene: TRBJ2-1
v_gene: TRBV5-1
d_gene: TRBD2
abundance: .
CDR3aa: CASSYGLAGVDEQFF
CDR3nt: TGCGCCAGCAGCTATGGACTAGCCGGTGTCGATGAGCAGTTCTTC

j_gene: TRBJ1-1
v_gene: TRBV28
d_gene: TRBD1
abundance: .
CDR3aa: CASSGDSPNTEAFF
CDR3nt: TGTGCCAGCAGTGGGGACAGCCCGAACACTGAAGCTTTCTTT

j_gene: TRBJ2-6
v_gene: TRBV27
d_gene: TRBD1
abundance: .
CDR3aa: CASRMDRGLGANVLTF
CDR3nt: TGTGCCAGCAGGATGGACAGGGGGCTTGGGGCCAACGTCCTGACTTTC

j_gene: TRBJ1-4
v_gene: TRBV6-5
d_gene: .
abundance: .
CDR3aa: CASSYSRGSEKLFF
CDR3nt: TGTGCCAGCAGTTACTCCCGAGGAAGTGAAAAACTGTTTTTT

j_gene: TRBJ1-1
v_gene: TRBV20-1
d_gene: TRBD1
abundance: .
CDR3aa: CSAGGTVEAFF
CDR3nt: TGCAGTGCTGGCGGGACAGTTGAAGCTTTCTTT

j_gene: TRBJ2-5
v_gene: TRBV7-2
d_gene: TRBD1
abundance: .
CDR3aa: CASSLTGVEETQYF
CDR3nt: TGTGCCAGCAGCTTGACAGGGGTGGAGGAGACCCAGTACTTC

j_gene: TRBJ1-2
v_gene: TRBV7-9
d_gene: .
abundance: .
CDR3aa: CASSLRSSGGSYGYTF
CDR3nt: TGTGCCAGCAGCTTAAGGTCCTCCGGGGGTAGCTATGGCTACACCTTC

j_gene: TRBJ2-7
v_gene: TRBV7-2
d_gene: TRBD1
abundance: once
CDR3aa: CASSLGGTGGSEQYF
CDR3nt: TGTGCCAGCAGCTTAGGAGGGACAGGGGGATCCGAGCAGTACTTC

j_gene: TRBJ2-2
v_gene: TRBV10-3
d_gene: TRBD1
abundance: .
CDR3aa: CAISESGQGNTGELFF
CDR3nt: TGTGCCATCAGTGAGTCGGGACAGGGGAACACCGGGGAGCTGTTTTTT

j_gene: TRBJ2-3
v_gene: TRBV7-9
d_gene: .
abundance: .
CDR3aa: CASAQGPDTQYF
CDR3nt: TGTGCCAGCGCACAGGGACCAGATACGCAGTATTTT